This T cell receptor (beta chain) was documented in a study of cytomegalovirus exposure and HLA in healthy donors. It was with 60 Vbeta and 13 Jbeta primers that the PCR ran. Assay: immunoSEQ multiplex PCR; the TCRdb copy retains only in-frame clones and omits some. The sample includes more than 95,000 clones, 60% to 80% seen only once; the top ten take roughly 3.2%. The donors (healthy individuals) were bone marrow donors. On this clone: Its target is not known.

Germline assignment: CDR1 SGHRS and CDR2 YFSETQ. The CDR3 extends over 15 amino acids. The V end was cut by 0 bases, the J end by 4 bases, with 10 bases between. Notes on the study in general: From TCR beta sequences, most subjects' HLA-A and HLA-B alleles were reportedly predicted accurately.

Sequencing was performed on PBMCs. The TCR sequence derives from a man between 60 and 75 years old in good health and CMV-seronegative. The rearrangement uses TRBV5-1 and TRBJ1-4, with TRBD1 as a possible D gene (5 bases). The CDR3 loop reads CASSLARQGNEKLFF. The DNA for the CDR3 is TGCGCCAGCAGCTTGGCTCGGCAGGGTAATGAAAAACTGTTTTTT.